This TCR beta chain is from a study of radiotherapy plus CTLA-4 blockade in lung cancer. Study-level results: In blood, TCR clones derived from the tumor expanded after radiotherapy plus ipilimumab.

The protocol was immunoSEQ multiplex PCR, while the TCRdb copy is restricted to in-frame clones and leaves out a portion. Of 30,000 or so clones in the sample, around 73% were seen once. CDR3 size: 16 residues. Trimming removed 4 bases from V and 7 bases from J, with 21 bases in between. CDR1 is SGHDT, CDR2 YYEEEE, per germline. Chemo-refractory metastatic non-small-cell lung cancer patients received focal radiation with ipilimumab CTLA-4 blockade. In the case of this clone: Its antigen remains unidentified.

The TCR was taken from a human donor with non-small cell lung cancer who had stable disease on radiotherapy plus ipilimumab. Sequenced here: peripheral blood, sampled from a patient treated with radiotherapy plus ipilimumab. The chain couples TRBV5-6 to TRBJ2-1, with D unclear. CDR3: CASSPYRHGVVNEQFF. The CDR3 nucleotides read TGTGCCAGCAGCCCTTACCGACATGGAGTAGTAAATGAGCAGTTCTTC.